Listed here are 20 T cell receptor beta chains from one sample, sequenced in a study of blood T cell repertoires in COVID-19. TCRdb keeps only in-frame clones here, not all; method: immunoSEQ multiplex PCR. The sample gives about 98,000 clones, roughly 82% of which show up once; about 20% is in the top ten. Sample: peripheral blood. The receptor source for this set is a man older than 75 with acute or convalescent COVID-19.

The rearrangement joins TRBV29-1 to TRBJ2-2; 11 bases are a match to TRBD1. CDR1 is SQVTM and CDR2 is ANQGSEA in the germline V gene. The CDR3 length is 14 residues. V was clipped by 5 bases and J by 4 bases; unmatched bases: 3. The CDR3 here is CSVWTGGFTGELFF. CDR3 in DNA: TGCAGCGTTTGGACAGGGGGCTTCACCGGGGAGCTGTTTTTT.

The chain carries TRBV18 and TRBJ2-5; 7 bases agree with TRBD2. The CDR3 is 15 residues long. Germline CDR1 KGHSH, CDR2 LQKENI. V trimming: 6 bases; J trimming: 5 bases; junction bases outside the gene matches: 12. The CDR3: CASSPQSGGRETQYF. CDR3 DNA sequence: TGTGCCAGCTCCCCTCAGTCGGGGGGACGGGAGACCCAGTACTTC.

This clone has just one count. The chain employs TRBV2 and TRBJ2-5; 7 bases fit TRBD2. In germline, CDR1 is SNHLY, CDR2 FYNNEI. The CDR3 consists of 14 residues. J gave up 5 bases and V 7 bases, and 10 bases lay outside the gene matches. DNA for the CDR3: TGTGCCAGCACCCCCGCGGGGGTAGAGGAGACCCAGTACTTC. This codes for CASTPAGVEETQYF.

This clone showed up just once. This chain joins TRBV4-1 and TRBJ1-2, with D possibly TRBD1 on 6 matching bases. The germline V gene has CDR1 MGHRA and CDR2 YSYEKL. The CDR3 sequence is 15 residues long. V was trimmed by 6 bases and J by 4 bases, leaving 18 bases between them. CDR3 bases: TGCGCCAGCAGTCCTTCGACAGGCCCCAGCTATGGCTACACCTTC. As protein: CASSPSTGPSYGYTF.

The rearrangement uses TRBV20-1 and TRBJ1-5; perhaps TRBD1 as D (5 bases). Germline-derived CDR1 and CDR2 are DFQATT and SNEGSKA (reference sequence). Trimming pared 3 bases from V and 3 bases from J, leaving 12 bases between. The length of the CDR3 is 14 residues. In DNA, the CDR3 is TGCAGTGCTAGTCCCGACAGAGACAATCAGCCCCAGCATTTT. It codes for CSASPDRDNQPQHF.

This clone was counted once. Distinct nucleotide sequences in the sample also encode this CDR3. This sequence joins TRBV28 and TRBJ1-1; D gene uncertain. This CDR3 region has 13 residues. Germline CDR1 reads MDHEN; CDR2 reads SYDVKM. Trimming removed 3 bases from V and 1 base from J, with 6 bases in between. CDR3 nucleotides: TGTGCCAGCAGTTTTAATAGGAACACTGAAGCTTTCTTT. It yields the protein CASSFNRNTEAFF.

The chain is built from TRBV5-3 and TRBJ1-4, with 9 bases aligning to TRBD1. TRBV5-3 is sorted into the ORF group, with uncertain function. The CDR3 length is 18 residues. With V trimmed by 0 bases and J by 0 bases, 6 bases remained unmatched. DNA for the CDR3: TGTGCCAGAAGCTTGGTGGGGGACAGGGTTTCAACTAATGAAAAACTGTTTTTT. Protein sequence: CARSLVGDRVSTNEKLFF.

V is TRBV5-4 and J is TRBJ2-1; D gene ambiguous. Trimming took off 0 bases at V and 7 bases at J, with 20 bases between the two ends. The CDR3 has 17 residues. CDR1 is SGHNT and CDR2 is YYREEE in the germline V gene (reference sequence). CDR3 sequence: CASSLGGGSQSPNEQFF. The CDR3 DNA is TGTGCCAGCAGCTTGGGAGGCGGCAGCCAGTCACCTAATGAGCAGTTCTTC.

The V and J genes are TRBV11-3 and TRBJ2-3, with 7 bases aligning to TRBD2. Unmatched junction bases numbered 7, after V lost 5 bases and J lost 11 bases. This CDR3 comprises 12 residues. Germline V lookup: CDR1 SGHNT, CDR2 YENEEA. CDR3 sequence reads: CASSGLGGRQYF. CDR3 nucleotides: TGTGCCAGCAGCGGACTCGGGGGGAGGCAGTATTTT.

V is TRBV10-3 and J is TRBJ2-1, with 8 positions matching TRBD2. V lost 6 bases, J lost 6 bases, and 10 bases stayed unmatched. CDR1 and CDR2 from the germline V gene are ENHRY and SYGVKD. The CDR3 sequence is 15 residues long. In DNA form, the CDR3 reads TGTGCCATCAGGGGAGCGGGAGCCGGCCTCAATGAGCAGTTCTTC. It yields the protein CAIRGAGAGLNEQFF.

This clone came up once. This chain joins TRBV5-1 and TRBJ2-1; 7 positions agree with TRBD2. The germline V gene encodes CDR1 SGHRS and CDR2 YFSETQ. The CDR3 spans 15 residues. Trimming took 2 bases from V and 0 from J; bases not matched to a gene: 2. CDR3 in DNA: TGCGCCAGCAGCTTAGCGGGGAGCTCCTACAATGAGCAGTTCTTC. This gives the protein CASSLAGSSYNEQFF.

The chain couples TRBV30 to TRBJ1-3; D gene unclear. CDR3 length: 15 amino acids. Trimming removed 1 base from V and 0 bases from J, with 10 bases in between. Germline V lookup: CDR1 GTSNPN, CDR2 SVGIG (reference sequence). The CDR3 nucleotides are TGTGCCTGGAGTGACTCTCTTAACTCTGGAAACACCATATATTTT. This translates into CAWSDSLNSGNTIYF.

The chain recombines TRBV9 with TRBJ2-5; 8 bases align to TRBD2. The CDR3 length is 15 residues. V trimming: 4 bases; J trimming: 2 bases; junction bases outside the gene matches: 7. Looked up from germline, CDR1 is SGDLS and CDR2 is YYNGEE. CDR3 protein: CASSLQRGRQETQYF. The DNA for the CDR3 is TGTGCCAGCAGCCTTCAGCGGGGGCGTCAAGAGACCCAGTACTTC.

The chain links TRBV19 to TRBJ2-1, with a tentative D call TRBD1 (6 bases). The CDR3 sequence is 16 residues long. Per the germline V gene, CDR1 is LNHDA and CDR2 is SQIVND (reference sequence). Trimming took 7 bases from V and 7 from J, leaving 23 bases between them. CDR3 in DNA: TGTGCCAGTACCCACTCCCGCAGGGGAAGGGGGAATGAGCAGTTCTTC. Translating it yields CASTHSRRGRGNEQFF.

Only one count was recorded for this clone. V and J are TRBV28 and TRBJ1-5, with D possibly TRBD1 on 5 matching bases. Germline CDR1 reads MDHEN; CDR2 reads SYDVKM. Trimming took 6 bases from V and 6 from J, leaving 18 bases between them. This CDR3 has 15 residues. Written as DNA, the CDR3 is TGTGCCAGCAGCCCAACTGGCCAGGGCCCTCAGCCCCAGCATTTT. Protein: CASSPTGQGPQPQHF. Looking up the rest from reference TRBV28 and TRBJ1-5 gives the full variable domain: DVKVTQSSRYLVKRTGEKVFLECVQDMDHENMFWYRQDPGLGLRLIYFSYDVKMKEKGDIPEGYSVSREKKERFSLILESASTNQTSMYLCASSPTGQGPQPQHFGDGTRLSIL.

This clone was seen more than once but under ten times. The chain combines TRBV4-1 with TRBJ2-7; 8 positions agree with TRBD2. V shed 7 bases and J 6 bases; nucleotides not matched to a gene: 5. From germline, CDR1 is MGHRA and CDR2 YSYEKL. The CDR3 has 12 residues. The CDR3 region is CASMGTSSEQYF. CDR3 bases: TGCGCCAGCATGGGGACTAGTTCCGAGCAGTACTTC.

This chain joins TRBV7-9 and TRBJ2-5; 9 bases line up with TRBD2. The CDR3 covers 15 residues. The junction had 4 bases not matched to a gene; V was cut back by 5 bases and J by 0 bases. Per germline, CDR1 SEHNR and CDR2 FQNEAQ (reference sequence). The CDR3, as DNA: TGTGCCAGCAGCACGACTAGCGGAAACCAAGAGACCCAGTACTTC. This sequence encodes CASSTTSGNQETQYF.

The rearrangement uses TRBV5-4 and TRBJ2-2; TRBD1 matches 10 bases. Trimming removed 7 bases from V and 4 bases from J; junction bases left unmatched: 7. The CDR3 loop spans 15 amino acids. Germline lookup yields CDR1 SGHNT and CDR2 YYREEE (reference sequence). CDR3 in DNA: TGTGCCAGCCAAAGGGGACAGGGGACCACCGGGGAGCTGTTTTTT. This gives the protein CASQRGQGTTGELFF.

This chain links TRBV18 with TRBJ2-7; TRBD2 might be the D (7 bases). This CDR3 contains 11 residues. Trimming took off 8 bases at V and 6 bases at J, with 11 bases between the two ends. CDR1 and CDR2 from the germline V gene are KGHSH and LQKENI. The CDR3 is CASEGGGEQYF. CDR3 sequence (DNA): TGTGCCAGCGAAGGGGGGGGCGAGCAGTACTTC.

V and J are TRBV5-4 and TRBJ2-7, with 11 bases that match TRBD2. Germline V lookup: CDR1 SGHNT, CDR2 YYREEE (reference sequence). This CDR3 region has 16 residues. V lost 0 bases and J lost 3; bases outside the gene matches: 5. The CDR3 DNA reads as TGTGCCAGCAGCTTGGGAGGGACTAGCGGAGACTACGAGCAGTACTTC. The encoded protein is CASSLGGTSGDYEQYF.